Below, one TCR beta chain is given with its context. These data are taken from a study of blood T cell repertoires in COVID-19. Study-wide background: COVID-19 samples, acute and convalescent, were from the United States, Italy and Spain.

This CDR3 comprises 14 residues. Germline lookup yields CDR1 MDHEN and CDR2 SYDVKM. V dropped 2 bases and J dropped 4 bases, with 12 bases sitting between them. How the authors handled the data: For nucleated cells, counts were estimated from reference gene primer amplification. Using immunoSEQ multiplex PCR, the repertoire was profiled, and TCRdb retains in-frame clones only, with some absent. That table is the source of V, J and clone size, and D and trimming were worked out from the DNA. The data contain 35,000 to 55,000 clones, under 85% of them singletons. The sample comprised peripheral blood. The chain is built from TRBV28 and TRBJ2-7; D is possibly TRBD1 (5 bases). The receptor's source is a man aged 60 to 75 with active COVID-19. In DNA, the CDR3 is TGTGCCAGCAGTTTAGTTGGCAGGGATTACGAGCAGTACTTC. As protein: CASSLVGRDYEQYF.